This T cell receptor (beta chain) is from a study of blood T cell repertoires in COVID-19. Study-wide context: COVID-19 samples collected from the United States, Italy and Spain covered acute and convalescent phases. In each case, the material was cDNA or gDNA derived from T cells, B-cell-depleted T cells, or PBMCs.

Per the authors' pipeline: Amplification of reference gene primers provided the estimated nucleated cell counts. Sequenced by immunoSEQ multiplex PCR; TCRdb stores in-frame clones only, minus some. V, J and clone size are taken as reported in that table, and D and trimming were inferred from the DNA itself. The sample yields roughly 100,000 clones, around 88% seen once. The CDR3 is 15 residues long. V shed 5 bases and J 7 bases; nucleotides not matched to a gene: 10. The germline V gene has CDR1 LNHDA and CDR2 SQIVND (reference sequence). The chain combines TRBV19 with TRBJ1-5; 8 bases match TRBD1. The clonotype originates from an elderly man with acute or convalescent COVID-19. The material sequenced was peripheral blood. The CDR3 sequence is CASSYGQGGGQPQHF. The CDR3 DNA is TGTGCCAGTAGTTACGGACAGGGCGGAGGACAGCCCCAGCATTTT. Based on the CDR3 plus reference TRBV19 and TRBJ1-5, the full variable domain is DGGITQSPKYLFRKEGQNVTLSCEQNLNHDAMYWYRQDPGQGLRLIYYSQIVNDFQKGDIAEGYSVSREKKESFPLTVTSAQKNPTAFYLCASSYGQGGGQPQHFGDGTRLSIL.